The entry below gives a single T cell receptor beta chain sequence along with its context. Its antigen is unknown. It has no much larger one-base neighbor in the sample; base qualities were not kept. These data come from a study of blood T cells in healthy people across ages (dated by TCRdb to 2014 to 2015). Looking at the study overall: In model experiments, template switching captured about one uniquely barcoded TCR beta cDNA molecule for every two T cells. To track age-related changes in TCR beta repertoire diversity, the study relied on deep sequencing normalized with unique cDNA molecular identifiers. The donors were divided into four age groups: young (average around 17 years), middle-aged (about 40), aged (approximately 62) and long-lived (approximately 74). To avoid experimental bias, donors of different ages were randomly spread across the sequencing lanes. Two additional independent replicas of 1 million unique cDNA reads from the same blood draw were analyzed for two donors (one aged 18 to 29 and one aged 80 or older). The paper as a whole reports these results and caveats: Compared with the aged group, the long-lived group had more naive CD4+ T cells, fewer expanded clones and increased TCR diversity, a pattern suggesting age selection. Because donor CMV infection status was unknown, age-related changes in expanded clonotypes were potentially confounded. The percentage of naive T cells measured by flow cytometry correlated strongly with observed TCR beta diversity. Estimates of total diversity based on one million sequenced T cells were regarded as lower bounds and as underestimates. Observed TCR beta diversity per million T cells fell roughly linearly with age, and a significant reduction was already apparent by age around 39. Conclusive comparison of naive and antigen-experienced compartments was prevented by the profiling of bulk unsorted PBMCs.

V sheds 0 bases and J sheds 2 bases, leaving 10 bases between their ends. Its CDR3 holds 15 amino acids, cysteine through phenylalanine. Only the CDR3 DNA is retained, 45 bases long and in frame from the first base. Via the germline V gene, CDR1 is ENHRY and CDR2 SYGVKD. The donors were about 40 Caucasian individuals from Russia, aged 6 to 90 years, who were systemically healthy. Around 9.9 milliliters of peripheral blood were collected from each donor into EDTA-treated Vacutainer tubes. Ficoll-Paque density-gradient centrifugation was used to isolate PBMCs, with at least 6 million per sample. Trizol reagent was used to extract total RNA from the PBMCs, yielding at least 6 micrograms per sample. For every donor, an aliquot of PBMCs went through flow cytometry to measure the percentages of naive CD45RAhigh/CD27high T cells. Library creation used 5' RACE. The reads were generated on an Illumina HiSeq 2500. A second PCR of roughly 7 to 12 cycles was run with a J-beta primer mix and a sample-barcoded 5' primer. A template-switch 5' adaptor carrying 12 random nucleotides introduced a unique molecular identifier onto each TCR beta cDNA molecule. Each sample yielded at least 3 million CDR3-containing paired-end reads. First-strand cDNA was synthesized from all RNA with the Mint cDNA synthesis kit, primed by a TRBC-specific oligonucleotide. Following uracil-DNA glycosylase treatment, a first 18-cycle PCR with universal primers M1SS and BC2_uni_R was performed on all cDNA. The paper's data handling went like this. For normalization, 1 million high-quality reads were randomly selected from each sample, with every read carrying a distinct molecular identifier. Reads sharing molecular identifiers were discarded rather than binned into consensus sequences. MiTCR, set to a Q25 quality threshold and the strictest error-elimination algorithm, was used for CDR3 identification, clonotype clustering and error correction. A nonparametric unseen species model using Euler transformation provided a lower-bound estimate of total TCR beta diversity. Using fastp trimming at Q25 and MiXCR clonotype assembly, TCRdb reanalyzed the public sequencing data and kept in-frame beta chains. Rows with a matching CDR3 protein are joined into one entry that keeps the most common DNA and genes. For this entry, the V and J calls and clone size follow TCRdb and not the study's own pipeline. The sample table shows about 570,000 distinct CDR3 sequences, and 27% are seen once. The ten largest account for roughly 20% of the sample.

The chain uses TRBV10-3 and TRBJ1-2; perhaps TRBD1 is the D gene, with 6 bases matching. Input material: blood. This TCR was recovered from a woman in her 70s in good health. The DNA reads TGTGCCATCAGTGAGTCGGCAGGGGAAAACTATGGCTACACCTTC. Its protein product is CAISESAGENYGYTF.